The T cell receptor (beta chain) under discussion was sequenced for a study of blood T cell repertoires in COVID-19. On the study more broadly: Material from acute and convalescent COVID-19 was sourced from the United States, Italy and Spain.

Points on this clone: Other DNA sequences in this sample translate to the same CDR3.

This CDR3 is built from 12 residues. Between the trimmed V and J ends, which lost 7 bases and 5 bases, there was a span of 11 bases. In germline, CDR1 is LNHDA, CDR2 SQIVND (reference sequence). Original handling: Estimates of nucleated cell counts were drawn from the amplification of reference gene primers. Repertoires were generated with immunoSEQ multiplex PCR, while TCRdb's copy carries only in-frame clones and drops some. That table supplies the V and J calls and clone size; D and trimming were determined from the DNA. This sample has some 150,000 clones; roughly 90% occur once, and the top ten carry roughly 9.8%.

The source is a woman aged 60 to 75 with COVID-19, enrolled during active disease. Sequencing was done on a sample of peripheral blood. The gene calls are TRBV19 and TRBJ2-5, with D perhaps matching TRBD1 (7 bases). Here the CDR3 DNA reads TGTGCCAGTACAGCAGGGGGGGAGACCCAGTACTTC. It yields the protein CASTAGGETQYF.